This entry describes one T cell receptor beta chain. The sample belongs to a study of blood T cell repertoires in COVID-19. Study as a whole: Specimens from acute and convalescent COVID-19 originated in the United States, Italy and Spain. PBMCs, B-cell-depleted T cells, or T cells provided the cDNA or gDNA that made up the material.

The junction had 2 bases not matched to a gene; V was cut back by 5 bases and J by 5 bases. CDR3 length equals 13 residues. The germline V gene has CDR1 MNHEY and CDR2 SVGAGI. The table came from immunoSEQ multiplex PCR; TCRdb's copy has only in-frame clones and leaves some out. Seen here are fewer than 250,000 clones, roughly nine tenths observed once, and the top ten hold approximately 1.1%. The TCR comes from a man aged 25-45 years with acute or convalescent COVID-19. Material for sequencing was peripheral blood. The rearrangement links TRBV6-5 to TRBJ2-3; 9 bases line up with TRBD1. In DNA, the CDR3 is TGTGCCAGCAGTCCGACAGGGGGAGATACGCAGTATTTT. It codes for CASSPTGGDTQYF.